The 26 T cell receptor beta chains listed next were all sequenced from one sample in a study of T cells of healthy individuals. TCRdb itself ran the 5' RACE reads through MiXCR, one entry per CDR3 protein. The sample records some 69,000 distinct CDR3 sequences, 15% to 20% being singletons. The receptors originated from a human donor in good health.

A few counts support this clonotype. The chain uses TRBV7-9 and TRBJ2-1; 8 nucleotides match TRBD2. The junction had 6 bases not matched to a gene; V was cut back by 6 bases and J by 5 bases. The CDR3 extends over 14 amino acids. Germline V gives CDR1 SEHNR, CDR2 FQNEAQ (reference sequence). DNA for the CDR3: TGTGCCAGCAGGACCGGGGGGGCCAACAATGAGCAGTTCTTC. Amino acids: CASRTGGANNEQFF.

The genes are TRBV12-3 or TRBV12-4 and TRBJ2-3; D ambiguous. The V and J ends lost 7 bases and 2 bases respectively, with 13 bases between them. The CDR3 sequence is 14 residues long. CDR3 nucleotides: TGTGCCAGCATCCCCGGTACTGCCACAGATACGCAGTATTTT. Its translation is CASIPGTATDTQYF.

This clonotype has only a few counts. The V gene is TRBV7-9, the J gene TRBJ2-7, with D tentatively TRBD1 (5 bases). The CDR3 is made up of 15 amino acids. Per the germline V gene, CDR1 is SEHNR and CDR2 is FQNEAQ (reference sequence). The V end lost 3 bases, the J end lost 4 bases, and 16 bases lay between the germline ends. DNA of the CDR3: TGTGCCAGCAGCTTCCAGACAGATTCTTTTTACGAGCAGTACTTC. This encodes CASSFQTDSFYEQYF.

This clonotype was recorded many times. V usage is TRBV12-3 or TRBV12-4 and J usage is TRBJ1-3, with 9 bases aligning to TRBD1. The CDR3 is made up of 16 amino acids. Trimming removed 4 bases from V and 2 bases from J; junction bases left unmatched: 6. The chain's CDR3 is CASSSPRDRAGNTIYF. The CDR3 DNA reads as TGTGCCAGCAGTTCCCCCCGGGACAGGGCTGGAAACACCATATATTTT.

This clonotype was detected many times. The V gene is TRBV4-1, the J gene TRBJ2-7; D is unresolved. CDR3 size: 13 residues. The germline V gene encodes CDR1 MGHRA and CDR2 YSYEKL. The V end lost 2 bases, the J end lost 0 bases, and 5 bases lay between the germline ends. The chain's CDR3 is CASSQTNSYEQYF. In nucleotides, the CDR3 is TGCGCCAGCAGCCAAACCAACTCCTACGAGCAGTACTTC.

In its sample, this clonotype was seen a few times. The chain joins TRBV9 to TRBJ2-2; possible D gene TRBD1, 6 bases. Germline V lookup: CDR1 SGDLS, CDR2 YYNGEE. The CDR3 sequence is 16 residues long. Trimming removed 1 base at V and 2 bases at J, with 12 bases between. CDR3 protein: CASSVTGPVNTGELFF. CDR3 DNA sequence: TGTGCCAGCAGCGTAACAGGGCCGGTTAACACCGGGGAGCTGTTTTTT.

This rearrangement joins TRBV28 to TRBJ1-5, with D unclear. Trimming removed 6 bases from V and 3 bases from J, with 6 bases in between. This CDR3 is 12 amino acids long. Germline V lookup: CDR1 MDHEN, CDR2 SYDVKM. The CDR3 nucleotides read TGTGCCAGCAGACAGACCAATCAGCCCCAGCATTTT. This encodes CASRQTNQPQHF.

This clonotype has at least ten counts. This chain links TRBV6-6 with TRBJ2-3; 10 positions agree with TRBD1. The CDR3 runs 18 residues. V shed 1 base, J shed 1 base, and the junction held 8 bases outside the gene matches. Germline lookup yields CDR1 MNHNY and CDR2 SVGAGI (reference sequence). The CDR3 here is CASSYFSTGTGGTDTQYF. CDR3 nucleotide sequence: TGTGCCAGCAGTTACTTTTCGACCGGGACAGGGGGCACAGATACGCAGTATTTT.

This clonotype showed up just a few times. The rearrangement uses TRBV27 and TRBJ1-1, with D perhaps matching TRBD1 (6 bases). V shed 5 bases and J shed 11 bases, with 27 bases lying between them. Germline V lookup: CDR1 MNHEY, CDR2 SMNVEV (reference sequence). This CDR3 spans 16 amino acids. CDR3 DNA: TGTGCCAGCAGTCCGTACCCCAACTCCGCAGGGGAGGGTGCTTTCTTT. Protein: CASSPYPNSAGEGAFF.

This clonotype has a count of ten or more. The chain links TRBV19 to TRBJ1-6; D might be TRBD1 (5 bases). V gave up 6 bases and J gave up 14 bases, with 26 bases separating them. Germline values: CDR1 LNHDA, CDR2 SQIVND (reference sequence). This CDR3 is built from 16 residues. The CDR3 DNA reads as TGTGCCAGTAGCTCTCTAGAGGGGAGCGGATCCTCGACCCTCCACTTT. Translation gives CASSSLEGSGSSTLHF.

This chain joins TRBV5-1 and TRBJ2-7; TRBD1 aligns across 10 bases. Trimming at V came to 2 bases and at J to 3 bases, leaving 5 bases not matched to a gene. This CDR3 has 15 amino acids. Germline V lookup: CDR1 SGHRS, CDR2 YFSETQ. Here the CDR3 DNA reads TGCGCCAGCAGCTTTTCGGGGACAGGGGTCTACGAGCAGTACTTC. Translation gives CASSFSGTGVYEQYF.

This clonotype was counted between two and nine times. The chain uses TRBV12-3 or TRBV12-4 and TRBJ1-5, with 10 bases fitting TRBD1. The CDR3 runs to 13 residues. With 8 bases clipped from V and 6 bases from J, the junction kept 4 bases outside the gene matches. This CDR3 is CASRDRGAQPQHF. For the CDR3, the DNA is TGTGCCAGCCGGGACAGGGGTGCTCAGCCCCAGCATTTT.

This clonotype was found many times. The chain joins TRBV11-2 to TRBJ2-2; D gene ambiguous. The CDR3 runs to 13 residues. V lost 0 bases and J lost 4, with 3 bases in between. Per germline, CDR1 SGHAT and CDR2 FQNNGV. CDR3 amino acids: CASSLEGTGELFF. The CDR3 DNA sequence: TGTGCCAGCAGCTTAGAAGGCACCGGGGAGCTGTTTTTT.

This clonotype was recorded at least ten times. This rearrangement joins TRBV3-1 to TRBJ2-1; no clear D gene. Trimming pared 3 bases from V and 10 bases from J, leaving 10 bases between. This CDR3 has 12 residues. The germline CDR1 and CDR2 sequences are LGHDT and YNNKEL (reference sequence). CDR3 in amino acids: CASSQAGREQFF. CDR3 coding DNA: TGTGCCAGCAGCCAGGCCGGGCGAGAGCAGTTCTTC.

This clonotype has at least ten counts. The gene calls are TRBV29-1 and TRBJ1-2; D call uncertain. The CDR3 spans 13 residues. Germline lookup yields CDR1 SQVTM and CDR2 ANQGSEA. V lost 7 bases and J 0 bases, leaving 12 bases between the germline ends. The CDR3 nucleotides are TGCAGCGCGGACGTAGCTACTAACTATGGCTACACCTTC. Its translation: CSADVATNYGYTF.

The genes are TRBV6-4 and TRBJ1-6; D is unclear. The CDR3 sequence is 15 residues long. Trimming left V 5 bases short and J 7 bases short, with 15 bases between. Germline-derived CDR1 and CDR2 are MRHNA and SNTAGT. The CDR3 sequence: CASSPPRLGNSPLHF. The CDR3 DNA reads as TGTGCCAGCAGTCCTCCAAGACTTGGAAATTCACCCCTCCACTTT.

About this clonotype: A much larger clone differs from this one at a single base, so this may be a read error. V is TRBV28 and J is TRBJ2-7, with a possible D match to TRBD1 (5 bases). CDR1 and CDR2 from the germline V gene are MDHEN and SYDVKM. Trimming cost V 5 bases and J 1 base, with 21 bases left between them. This CDR3 spans 17 amino acids. The CDR3 loop reads CASSTKQQDRSSYEQYF. The CDR3 DNA sequence: TGTGCCAGCAGTACCAAACAACAGGATAGGTCGTCCTACGAGCAGTACTTC.

This clonotype was observed many times. The genes are TRBV3-1 and TRBJ2-1; a weak D match, TRBD1 (5 bases). The CDR3 extends over 15 amino acids. V was clipped by 2 bases and J by 8 bases, with 16 bases between them. Germline lookup yields CDR1 LGHDT and CDR2 YNNKEL (reference sequence). CDR3 sequence: CASSQSWGTGDEQFF. CDR3 nucleotides: TGTGCCAGCAGCCAAAGTTGGGGCACTGGCGATGAGCAGTTCTTC.

This rearrangement joins TRBV18 to TRBJ2-3; 7 bases match TRBD2. This CDR3 contains 17 residues. Germline values: CDR1 KGHSH, CDR2 LQKENI. Losses at the gene ends were 4 bases for V and 1 base for J; bases not matched to a gene: 11. The DNA of the CDR3 is TGTGCCAGCTCACGGGGGGGAACAGGTCTTCGCACAGATACGCAGTATTTT. Residues: CASSRGGTGLRTDTQYF.

This clonotype was observed a few times. J is TRBJ2-7 and V is TRBV5-1; 7 bases map to TRBD1. The CDR3 runs to 13 residues. In germline, CDR1 is SGHRS, CDR2 YFSETQ. Trimming removed 4 bases from V and 3 bases from J; junction bases left unmatched: 4. CDR3 nucleotides: TGCGCCAGCAGCCGGGACAGAAACTACGAGCAGTACTTC. Translating gives CASSRDRNYEQYF.

This chain's CDR3 is CASRLTGTHEQYF. The CDR3 bases are TGTGCCAGCAGACTAACAGGGACCCACGAGCAGTACTTC. V gene TRBV6-5 combines with J gene TRBJ2-7; maybe TRBD1 (6 bases). V was clipped by 6 bases and J by 5 bases, with 14 bases between them. This CDR3 has 13 amino acids. The germline gives CDR1 MNHEY, CDR2 SVGAGI.

This clonotype has just a few counts. The rearrangement links TRBV20-1 to TRBJ2-3; TRBD2 matches at 10 bases. V lost 6 bases to trimming and J lost 6 bases; unmatched junction nucleotides: 6. Germline lookup yields CDR1 DFQATT and CDR2 SNEGSKA (reference sequence). The CDR3 spans 13 residues. The chain's CDR3 is CSALAGARDTQYF. The CDR3 region has the DNA TGCAGTGCCCTAGCGGGGGCGCGGGATACGCAGTATTTT.

This clonotype was picked up many times. V gene TRBV7-2 combines with J gene TRBJ2-7; D is undetermined. This CDR3 is built from 11 residues. Germline V gives CDR1 SGHTA, CDR2 FQGNSA. Trimming shortened V by 2 bases and J by 3 bases, and 2 bases separated the two germline ends. CDR3 in DNA: TGTGCCAGCAGCTTAAGCTACGAGCAGTACTTC. This gives the protein CASSLSYEQYF.

The chain joins TRBV11-3 to TRBJ2-1, with 8 bases lining up with TRBD2. The CDR3 has 15 amino acids. Trimming took 5 bases from V and 6 from J; bases not matched to a gene: 9. Per the germline V gene, CDR1 is SGHNT and CDR2 is YENEEA. The CDR3 sequence is CASSPSGRRGNEQFF. The CDR3 coding sequence is TGTGCCAGCAGCCCTAGCGGGCGCCGAGGCAATGAGCAGTTCTTC.

The rearrangement uses TRBV4-2 and TRBJ1-5; possible D gene TRBD1, 6 bases. V lost 2 bases, J lost 16 bases, and 24 bases lay in between. This CDR3 has 15 amino acids. The germline gives CDR1 LGHNA, CDR2 YNFKEQ. The CDR3 region has the DNA TGTGCCAGCAGCCAACATATTAACGCAGGGGCTTTCCCCCATTTT. This codes for CASSQHINAGAFPHF.

CDR3 sequence: CASSRTSDFDEQFF. CDR3 in DNA: TGTGCCAGCAGTCGGACTAGCGATTTCGATGAGCAGTTCTTC. The rearrangement links TRBV2 to TRBJ2-1; 9 bases align to TRBD2. With 5 bases clipped from V and 8 bases from J, the junction kept 7 bases outside the gene matches. The CDR3 is 14 residues long. CDR1 and CDR2 (germline): SNHLY, FYNNEI.